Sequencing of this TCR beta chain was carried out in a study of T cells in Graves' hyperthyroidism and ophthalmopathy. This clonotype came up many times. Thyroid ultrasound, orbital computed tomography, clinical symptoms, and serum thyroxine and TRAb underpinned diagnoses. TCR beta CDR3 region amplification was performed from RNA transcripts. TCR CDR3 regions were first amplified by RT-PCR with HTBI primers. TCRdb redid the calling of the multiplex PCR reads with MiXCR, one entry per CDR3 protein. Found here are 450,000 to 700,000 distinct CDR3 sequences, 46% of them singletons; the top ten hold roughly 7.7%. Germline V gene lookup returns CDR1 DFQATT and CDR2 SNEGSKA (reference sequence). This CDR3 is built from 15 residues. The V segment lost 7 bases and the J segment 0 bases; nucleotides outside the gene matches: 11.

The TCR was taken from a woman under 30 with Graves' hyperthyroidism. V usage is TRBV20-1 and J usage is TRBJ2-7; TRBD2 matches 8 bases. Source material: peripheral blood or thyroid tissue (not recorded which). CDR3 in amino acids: CSVSPGREASYEQYF. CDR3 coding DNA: TGCAGTGTCAGCCCGGGGCGGGAGGCCTCCTACGAGCAGTACTTC.